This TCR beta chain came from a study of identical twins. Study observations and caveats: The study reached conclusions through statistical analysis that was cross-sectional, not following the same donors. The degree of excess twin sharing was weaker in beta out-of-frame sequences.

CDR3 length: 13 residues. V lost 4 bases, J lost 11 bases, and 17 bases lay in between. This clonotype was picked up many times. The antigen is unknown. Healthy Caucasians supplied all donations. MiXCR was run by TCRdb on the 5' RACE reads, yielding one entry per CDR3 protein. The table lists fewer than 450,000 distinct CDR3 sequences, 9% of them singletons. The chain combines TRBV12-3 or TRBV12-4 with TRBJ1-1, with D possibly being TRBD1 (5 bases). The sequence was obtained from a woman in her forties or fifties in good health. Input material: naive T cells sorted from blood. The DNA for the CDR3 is TGTGCCAGCAGTTCATCCGGGACCCGAGGGGCTTTCTTT. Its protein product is CASSSSGTRGAFF.